This T cell receptor beta chain comes out of a study of T cell responses to AZD1222 COVID-19 vaccine. Regarding the study as a whole: Increased Spike-specific TCR breadth and depth were observed after two AZD1222 doses. CD4 TCRs covered the whole spike, strongest at regions 160-218 and 743-854. Unmutated regions of variants are reportedly targeted by nearly half of spike-specific TCRs.

Notes on this clone: What it binds is not known.

Sequencing was performed with immunoSEQ multiplex PCR; in TCRdb, only in-frame clones are kept and a portion is missing. The sample comprises around 250,000 clones, 85% to 95% of which are singletons, and approximately 0.52% rests with the top ten. V lost 5 bases and J lost 6; bases outside the gene matches: 7. Per germline, CDR1 MNHEY and CDR2 SMNVEV (reference sequence). CDR3 size: 14 residues. The rearrangement links TRBV27 to TRBJ1-5; the match to TRBD1 covers 7 bases. The clonotype was recovered from an adult in good health. The material was peripheral blood, obtained on day 0 of AZD1222 vaccination. Here the CDR3 DNA reads TGTGCCAGCAGTCCGGGACAGTCAAGTCAGCCCCAGCATTTT. Its translation is CASSPGQSSQPQHF.